This T cell receptor (beta chain) was sequenced in a study of blood T cell repertoires in COVID-19. This clone was seen once. Source study methods: Reference gene primer amplification gave nucleated cell count estimates. Assay used: immunoSEQ multiplex PCR; TCRdb lists only in-frame clones, some missing. That table gives V, J and clone size, and the DNA gave D and trimming. Among roughly 100,000 clones listed, about 90% were seen once. Trimming left V 2 bases short and J 13 bases short, with 6 bases between. The CDR3 runs 10 residues. Germline V gene lookup returns CDR1 MNHEY and CDR2 SVGAGI. This clonotype originated in a woman in her sixties or seventies with acute or convalescent COVID-19. Source material: peripheral blood. The chain recombines TRBV6-5 with TRBJ2-1; D remains ambiguous. The CDR3 reads CASSYPKQFF. The CDR3 DNA is TGTGCCAGCAGTTACCCAAAACAGTTCTTC.